One sample yielded the 14 T cell receptor beta chains listed below, sequenced in a study of shared clonotypes between healthy human individuals. Assay: immunoSEQ multiplex PCR; the TCRdb copy retains only in-frame clones and omits some. The data hold under 1,900,000 clones, with less than 99% observed a single time. The sample was naive CD4+ T cells sorted from blood. Subset meaning: CD45RA+ positively selected. The receptors shown here come from a man aged 25 to 40 in good health.

The chain links TRBV11-3 to TRBJ2-3, with 7 bases aligning to TRBD1. The CDR3 runs 17 residues. Trimming took 5 bases from V and 0 from J; bases not matched to a gene: 11. Germline CDR1 is SGHNT and CDR2 is YENEEA. The CDR3: CASSPTGTATSTDTQYF. DNA for the CDR3: TGTGCCAGCAGCCCGACCGGGACAGCTACTAGCACAGATACGCAGTATTTT.

V usage is TRBV5-8 and J usage is TRBJ2-7, with a possible D match to TRBD2 (6 bases). The CDR3 has 11 residues. Per germline, CDR1 SGHTS and CDR2 YDEGEE. V was pared by 6 bases and J by 7 bases, with 11 bases between. CDR3 in amino acids: CASTLGGEQYF. CDR3 coding DNA: TGTGCCAGCACCCTTGGGGGGGAGCAGTACTTC.

A word on this clone: Other DNA sequences within the sample encode an identical CDR3. This CDR3 is CASSLSGNTIYF. CDR3 in DNA: TGTGCCAGCAGTTTAAGTGGAAACACCATATATTTT. The rearrangement joins TRBV5-4 to TRBJ1-3; D is ambiguous. The V gene's germline CDR1 is SGHNT and CDR2 YYREEE (reference sequence). The CDR3 spans 12 residues. V lost 5 bases, J lost 3 bases, and 6 bases lay in between.

The chain joins TRBV30 to TRBJ1-3; tentatively, D is TRBD1 (5 bases). Trimming took off 5 bases at V and 0 bases at J, with 14 bases between the two ends. The CDR3 is 15 residues long. Per the germline V gene, CDR1 is GTSNPN and CDR2 is SVGIG (reference sequence). CDR3 nucleotides: TGTGCCTGGGGGGCCGCCATTAGCTCTGGAAACACCATATATTTT. It specifies CAWGAAISSGNTIYF.

The genes are TRBV28 and TRBJ1-2; 7 nucleotides line up with TRBD1. There are 12 residues in the CDR3. The V segment lost 5 bases and the J segment 7 bases; nucleotides outside the gene matches: 4. Germline CDR1 reads MDHEN; CDR2 reads SYDVKM. DNA for the CDR3: TGTGCCAGCAGTGAGGGGGCTAGTGGCTACACCTTC. Protein: CASSEGASGYTF.

This clone was seen a single time. The rearrangement joins TRBV6-4 to TRBJ2-1, with a possible D match to TRBD1 (6 bases). The germline gives CDR1 MRHNA, CDR2 SNTAGT. The CDR3 has 13 residues. The germline V and J ends were trimmed by 2 bases and 11 bases, with 13 bases remaining between them. CDR3 region: CASSDARGIKQFF. The CDR3 bases are TGTGCCAGCAGTGACGCGAGGGGGATAAAGCAGTTCTTC.

J is TRBJ1-4 and V is TRBV4-1; no reliable D call. The germline gives CDR1 MGHRA, CDR2 YSYEKL. This CDR3 contains 14 residues. The ends were cut back, 4 bases at V and 4 bases at J, with 10 bases in the middle. The CDR3 nucleotides are TGCGCCAGCAGCCTCGTTGGGCGTAATGAAAAACTGTTTTTT. The encoded protein is CASSLVGRNEKLFF.

V is TRBV11-3 and J is TRBJ2-7, with a possible D match to TRBD2 (6 bases). The length of the CDR3 is 17 residues. Trimming pared 4 bases from V and 1 base from J, leaving 20 bases between. In germline, CDR1 is SGHNT, CDR2 YENEEA. CDR3 sequence reads: CASSSLPGPRGSYEQYF. DNA of the CDR3: TGTGCCAGCAGCTCCCTACCCGGGCCACGGGGGTCCTACGAGCAGTACTTC.

V usage is TRBV19 and J usage is TRBJ1-5; 7 nucleotides line up with TRBD1. This CDR3 contains 16 residues. V dropped 5 bases and J dropped 0; count of bases not matched to a gene: 7. CDR1 and CDR2 from the germline V gene are LNHDA and SQIVND (reference sequence). The CDR3 here is CASSPGTAYSNQPQHF. DNA for the CDR3: TGTGCCAGTAGTCCTGGGACAGCATATAGCAATCAGCCCCAGCATTTT.

This clone was seen once. This chain links TRBV28 with TRBJ1-5, with TRBD1 identical over 7 bases. Looked up from germline, CDR1 is MDHEN and CDR2 is SYDVKM. CDR3 size: 16 residues. After removal of 2 bases from V and 3 bases from J, the junction contained 7 bases not matched to a gene. The CDR3 is CASSLPTGMANQPQHF. Here the CDR3 DNA reads TGTGCCAGCAGTTTACCGACAGGGATGGCCAATCAGCCCCAGCATTTT.

The chain recombines TRBV28 with TRBJ1-1, with D hard to call. V shed 2 bases and J shed 6 bases, with 4 bases lying between them. Germline assignment: CDR1 MDHEN and CDR2 SYDVKM. The CDR3 contains 11 residues. The CDR3 spells CASSLIAEAFF. In nucleotides, the CDR3 is TGTGCCAGCAGTTTAATCGCTGAAGCTTTCTTT.

This clone was detected only once. The rearrangement uses TRBV5-1 and TRBJ2-2, with D unclear. The V gene lost 2 bases and the J gene lost 4 bases, with 15 bases spanning the gap. Germline CDR1 SGHRS, CDR2 YFSETQ. The CDR3 has 16 amino acids. CDR3 region: CASSFDPPTGTGELFF. The CDR3 DNA follows: TGCGCCAGCAGCTTCGACCCCCCGACTGGCACCGGGGAGCTGTTTTTT.

J is TRBJ2-2 and V is TRBV7-9; D perhaps matches TRBD2 (5 bases). The CDR3 is made up of 17 amino acids. Germline V lookup: CDR1 SEHNR, CDR2 FQNEAQ (reference sequence). The V end lost 2 bases, the J end lost 1 base, and 14 bases lay between the germline ends. CDR3 nucleotides: TGTGCCAGCAGCTTAACCAATCGGGGAAGGAACACCGGGGAGCTGTTTTTT. This encodes CASSLTNRGRNTGELFF.

This chain connects TRBV11-3 to TRBJ1-1; D ambiguous. Trimming left V 2 bases short and J 2 bases short, with 6 bases between. The CDR3 is 13 amino acids. The germline V gene encodes CDR1 SGHNT and CDR2 YENEEA. As DNA, the CDR3 is TGTGCCAGCAGCTTAAATGGTAACACTGAAGCTTTCTTT. Encoded protein: CASSLNGNTEAFF. Full variable domain (remainder filled in from reference TRBV11-3 and TRBJ1-1): EAGVVQSPRYKIIEKKQPVAFWCNPISGHNTLYWYLQNLGQGPELLIRYENEEAVDDSQLPKDRFSAERLKGVDSTLKIQPAELGDSAVYLCASSLNGNTEAFFGQGTRLTVV.